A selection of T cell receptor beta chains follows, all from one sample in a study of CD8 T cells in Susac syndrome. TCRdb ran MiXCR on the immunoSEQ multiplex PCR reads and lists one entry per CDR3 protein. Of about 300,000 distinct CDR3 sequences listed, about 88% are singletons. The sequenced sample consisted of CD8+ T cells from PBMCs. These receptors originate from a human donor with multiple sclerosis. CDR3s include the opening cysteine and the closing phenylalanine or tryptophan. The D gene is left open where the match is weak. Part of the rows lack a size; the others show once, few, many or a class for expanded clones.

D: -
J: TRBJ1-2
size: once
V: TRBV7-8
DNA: TGTGCCAGCAGCTTAGGAGTCCTCAACTATGGCTACACCTTC
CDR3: CASSLGVLNYGYTF

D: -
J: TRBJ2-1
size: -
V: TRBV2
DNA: TGTGCCAGCAGTGACCCTGCTAGCCAGGTTGAGCAGTTCTTC
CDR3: CASSDPASQVEQFF

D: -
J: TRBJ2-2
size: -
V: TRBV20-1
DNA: TGCAGTGCTAGAGATGGCGAAGGAGGGGGGGACACCGGGGAGCTGTTTTTT
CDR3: CSARDGEGGGDTGELFF

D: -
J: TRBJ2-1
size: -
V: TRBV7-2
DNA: TGTGCCAGCAGCTTATCGACAGTGGGACAAATAGTCAATGAGCAGTTCTTC
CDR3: CASSLSTVGQIVNEQFF

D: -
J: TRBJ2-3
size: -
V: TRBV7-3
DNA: TGTGCCAGCAGCTTACTAGGCCCGGGGGCCGATACGCAGTATTTT
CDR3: CASSLLGPGADTQYF

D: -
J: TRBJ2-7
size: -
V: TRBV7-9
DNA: TGTGCCAGCAGCGGCACGTACTACGAGCAGTACTTC
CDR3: CASSGTYYEQYF

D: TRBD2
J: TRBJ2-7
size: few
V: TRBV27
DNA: TGTGCCAGCAGTTTTTCGGGAGGAAACGAGCAGTACTTC
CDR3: CASSFSGGNEQYF

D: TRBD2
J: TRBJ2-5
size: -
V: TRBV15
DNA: TGTGCCACCAGCAGAGATCTGGCAGCGGGGCTCGGGGAGACCCAGTACTTC
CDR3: CATSRDLAAGLGETQYF

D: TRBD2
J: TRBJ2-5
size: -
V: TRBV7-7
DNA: TGTGCTAGCAGCTTACACCCGGGACTAGCCCAAGAGACCCAGTACTTC
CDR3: CASSLHPGLAQETQYF

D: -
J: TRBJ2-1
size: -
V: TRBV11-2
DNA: TGTGCCAGCAGCTTACAGGGGCTAATCTCCTACAATGAGCAGTTCTTC
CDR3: CASSLQGLISYNEQFF

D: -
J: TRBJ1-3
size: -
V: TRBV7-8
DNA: TGTGCCAGCAGCTCAACGGTATCTGGAAACACCATATATTTT
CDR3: CASSSTVSGNTIYF

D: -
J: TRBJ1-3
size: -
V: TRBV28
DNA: TGTGCCAGCAGACAAACAGGATCCGGAAACACCATATATTTT
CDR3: CASRQTGSGNTIYF

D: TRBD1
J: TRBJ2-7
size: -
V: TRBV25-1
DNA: TGTGCCAGCAGGGGACAGCCGACCTACGAGCAGTACTTC
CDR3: CASRGQPTYEQYF

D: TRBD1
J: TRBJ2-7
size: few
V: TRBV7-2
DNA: TGTGCCAGCAGCCCAGTTCCGACAGGGGCTTACTACGAGCAGTACTTC
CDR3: CASSPVPTGAYYEQYF

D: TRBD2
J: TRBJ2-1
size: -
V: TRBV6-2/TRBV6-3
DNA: TGTGCCAGCAGTCGGACTAGCGGGGGGATACGGTACAATGAGCAGTTCTTC
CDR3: CASSRTSGGIRYNEQFF

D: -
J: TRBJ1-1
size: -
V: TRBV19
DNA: TGTGCCAGTAGTATAGCTCCAAACAGTGGCACTGAAGCTTTCTTT
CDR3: CASSIAPNSGTEAFF

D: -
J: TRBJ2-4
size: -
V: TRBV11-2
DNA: TGTGCCAGCAGCTTGTCGAACATTCAGTACTTC
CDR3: CASSLSNIQYF

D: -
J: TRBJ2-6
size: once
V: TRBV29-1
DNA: TGCAGCGTTGAATTTCAAGGTGGAGGGGGCTTTGGGGCCAACGTCCTGACTTTC
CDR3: CSVEFQGGGGFGANVLTF

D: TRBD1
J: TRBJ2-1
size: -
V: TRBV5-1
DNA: TGCGCCAGCGGGGAGGGGACAGGGGCATACAATGAGCAGTTCTTC
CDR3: CASGEGTGAYNEQFF

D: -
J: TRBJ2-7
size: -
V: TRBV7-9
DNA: TGTGCCAGCAGCGCTAGGTTTTACGAGCAGTACTTC
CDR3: CASSARFYEQYF

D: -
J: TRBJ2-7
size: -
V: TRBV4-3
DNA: TGCGCCAGCAGCCAAGATATCCAGGACGCTTACGAGCAGTACTTC
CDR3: CASSQDIQDAYEQYF

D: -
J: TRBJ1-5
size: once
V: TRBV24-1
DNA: TGTGCCACCAGGGGGGCCGGGAGCAATCAGCCCCAGCATTTT
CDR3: CATRGAGSNQPQHF

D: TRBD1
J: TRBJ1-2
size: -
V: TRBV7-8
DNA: TGTGCCAGCAGCTTAGGTTCACAGGGGAACTATGGCTACACCTTC
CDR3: CASSLGSQGNYGYTF

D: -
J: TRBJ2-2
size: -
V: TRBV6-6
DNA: TGTGCCAGCAGTCCCCGCAGGGGCTCCGCCGGGGAGCTGTTTTTT
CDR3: CASSPRRGSAGELFF

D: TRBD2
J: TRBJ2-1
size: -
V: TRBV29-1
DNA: TGCAGCGTTATTGGTAGCGGGAGGGCCAGGGAGCAGTTCTTC
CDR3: CSVIGSGRAREQFF

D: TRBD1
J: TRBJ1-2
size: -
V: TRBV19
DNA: TGTGCCAGTAGCCCAGGACAGGGGACGAACTATGGCTACACCTTC
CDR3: CASSPGQGTNYGYTF

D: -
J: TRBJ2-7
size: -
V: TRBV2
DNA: TGTGCCAGCAGCCCTCCGGGGTTGTACGAGCAGTACTTC
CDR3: CASSPPGLYEQYF

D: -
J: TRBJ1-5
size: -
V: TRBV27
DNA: TGTGCCAGCAGTTCCCTCCGCGTCCGACATGTAGGGCCCCAGCATTTT
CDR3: CASSSLRVRHVGPQHF

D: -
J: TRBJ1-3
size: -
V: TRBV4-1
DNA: TGCGCCAGCAGCCAAGTCCGGGGTGGAAACACCATATATTTT
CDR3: CASSQVRGGNTIYF

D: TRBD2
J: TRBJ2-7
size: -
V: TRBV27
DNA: TGTGCCAGCAGTCTTGGGACTAGCGGGAGTAACGAGCAGTACTTC
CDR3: CASSLGTSGSNEQYF

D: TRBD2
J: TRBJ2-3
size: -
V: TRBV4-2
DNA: TGTGCCAGCAGCCAAGTTCAGCGGGGGGCAGCCACAGATACGCAGTATTTT
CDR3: CASSQVQRGAATDTQYF

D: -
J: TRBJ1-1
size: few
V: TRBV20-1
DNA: TGCAGTGCTAGAGATCTGACGGAATACACTGAAGCTTTCTTT
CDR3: CSARDLTEYTEAFF

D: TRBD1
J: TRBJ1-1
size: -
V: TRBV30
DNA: TGTGCCTGGAGGCCCGCAGGGGGCTGGAACACTGAAGCTTTCTTT
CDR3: CAWRPAGGWNTEAFF

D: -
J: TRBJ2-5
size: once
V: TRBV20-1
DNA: TGCAGTGCTAGAGATCTACAGACTCTTACCAGGCAGCAAAGTCAAGAGACCCAGTACTTC
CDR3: CSARDLQTLTRQQSQETQYF

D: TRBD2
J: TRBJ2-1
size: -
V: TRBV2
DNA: TGTGCCAGGGACGACCTAGCGGGAGCTCGGGATGAGCAGTTCTTC
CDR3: CARDDLAGARDEQFF

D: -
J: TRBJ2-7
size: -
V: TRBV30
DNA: TGTGCCTGGAGTGTACTTGGGGAGCGCTACGAGCAGTACTTC
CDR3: CAWSVLGERYEQYF

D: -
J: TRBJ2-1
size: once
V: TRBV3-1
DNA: TGTGCCAGCAGCCAAGAACTCCAGGGATACAATGAGCAGTTCTTC
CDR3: CASSQELQGYNEQFF